The 3 T cell receptor beta chains given below trace back to one sample, sequenced in a study of blood T cells in healthy people across ages. A sample-barcoded 5' primer and a J-beta primer mix were used in a second PCR of roughly 7 to 11 cycles. From the 5' RACE reads, TCRdb called clonotypes with MiXCR, one entry per CDR3 protein. The sample consists of about 780,000 distinct CDR3 sequences, about half of them appearing once. Material: blood. The source is an elderly man in good health.

The chain couples TRBV3-1 to TRBJ2-6; D is perhaps TRBD2 (5 bases). The length of the CDR3 is 17 residues. Deletions cut 2 bases from V and 4 bases from J, with 15 bases between. Germline loops: CDR1 LGHDT, CDR2 YNNKEL (reference sequence). CDR3 protein: CASSQPLVTSGANVLTF. The CDR3 DNA is TGTGCCAGCAGCCAACCACTAGTGACTTCGGGGGCCAACGTCCTGACTTTC.

The chain has TRBV7-2 and TRBJ2-7; D is perhaps TRBD1 or TRBD2 (5 bases each). V was cut by 5 bases and J by 1 base, with 18 bases left in between. This CDR3 spans 16 amino acids. Germline V lookup: CDR1 SGHTA, CDR2 FQGNSA. CDR3 residues: CASSLWDGSLSYEQYF. Written as DNA, the CDR3 is TGTGCCAGCAGCCTATGGGACGGTTCACTTTCCTACGAGCAGTACTTC.

The chain joins TRBV29-1 to TRBJ2-1; the match to TRBD2 covers 10 bases. This CDR3 comprises 13 residues. The V gene end was trimmed by 6 bases and the J gene end by 9 bases; junction bases not matched to a gene: 8. Germline V gene data show CDR1 as SQVTM and CDR2 as ANQGSEA. CDR3 sequence: CSVTTSGVGEQFF. The DNA for the CDR3 is TGCAGCGTCACCACTAGCGGGGTGGGTGAGCAGTTCTTC.